This entry features one T cell receptor (beta chain) sequence. Original analysis: Reference gene primer amplification gave nucleated cell count estimates. Data came from immunoSEQ multiplex PCR; TCRdb stores just in-frame clones and leaves some out. The V and J calls and clone size come from that table; D and trimming were worked out from the DNA. The sample consists of some 100,000 clones, approximately 86% of them appearing once. The data originate from a study of blood T cell repertoires in COVID-19. Looking at the study overall: Spain, Italy and the United States supplied samples that represented acute and convalescent COVID-19. In each case, the material was cDNA or gDNA derived from T cells, B-cell-depleted T cells, or PBMCs.

Germline CDR1 and CDR2: LNHDA and SQIVND (reference sequence). Trimming took 3 bases from V and 4 from J, leaving 10 bases between them. This CDR3 is built from 13 residues. This TCR derives from a man aged 45-65 years with acute or convalescent COVID-19. Sample: peripheral blood. The J gene is TRBJ2-7, the V gene TRBV19; D unresolved. The CDR3 is CASSMSLRYEQYF. The CDR3 coding sequence is TGTGCCAGTAGTATGAGTCTACGATACGAGCAGTACTTC.